The 3 T cell receptor beta chains reported below all come from one sample, sequenced in a study of T cell changes during pregnancy in multiple sclerosis. Clones were sequenced by immunoSEQ multiplex PCR, and TCRdb holds only the in-frame ones, with some missing. The sample consists of over 50,000 clones, more than 75% of them appearing once. Material for sequencing was peripheral blood from another person, used as feeder cells. These receptors originate from a human donor whose cells served as feeder cells for cultures in a pregnancy study.

By proportion, this clone is medium-sized. This chain connects TRBV27 to TRBJ1-5; the D is unclear. Trimming cost V 2 bases and J 4 bases, with 6 bases left between them. Germline values: CDR1 MNHEY, CDR2 SMNVEV (reference sequence). The CDR3 runs 13 residues. CDR3 amino acids: CASSLHWNQPQHF. CDR3 sequence (DNA): TGTGCCAGCAGTTTACATTGGAATCAGCCCCAGCATTTT.

The sample holds a few counts of this clone. The CDR3 reads CASGRTENYGYTF. The CDR3 bases are TGTGCCAGCGGTCGGACGGAAAACTATGGCTACACCTTC. This chain joins TRBV7-9 and TRBJ1-2; no reliable D call. V lost 8 bases to trimming and J lost 2 bases, with 12 bases between them. This CDR3 comprises 13 residues. The germline V gene has CDR1 SEHNR and CDR2 FQNEAQ (reference sequence).

The chain has TRBV5-6 and TRBJ2-1; 8 bases match TRBD2. CDR1 is SGHDT and CDR2 is YYEEEE in the germline V gene. J gave up 2 bases and V 2 bases, and 3 bases lay outside the gene matches. This CDR3 has 15 residues. CDR3 nucleotide sequence: TGTGCCAGCAGCTTTGACGGGAGGGCCTACAATGAGCAGTTCTTC. It specifies CASSFDGRAYNEQFF.